Each of the 29 T cell receptor beta chains below was sequenced from the same sample in a study of cytomegalovirus exposure and HLA in healthy donors. In the PCR, 60 Vbeta and 13 Jbeta primers were used. Using immunoSEQ multiplex PCR, the repertoire was profiled, and TCRdb retains in-frame clones only, with some absent. The data show 150,000 to 180,000 clones, about 68% seen once. The sequenced material came from PBMCs. The receptors originated from a man aged 25 to 40 in good health and CMV-seronegative.

The chain combines TRBV5-6 with TRBJ2-5; D is ambiguous. In germline, CDR1 is SGHDT, CDR2 YYEEEE. There are 12 residues in the CDR3. V lost 4 bases to trimming and J lost 5 bases, with 9 bases between them. CDR3: CASSLFGETQYF. The DNA for the CDR3 is TGTGCCAGCAGCCTATTCGGGGAGACCCAGTACTTC.

This clone was found a few times. The V and J genes are TRBV5-4 and TRBJ1-2; 9 bases align to TRBD1. Germline V gene lookup returns CDR1 SGHNT and CDR2 YYREEE (reference sequence). After removal of 4 bases from V and 3 bases from J, the junction contained 1 base not matched to a gene. There are 13 residues in the CDR3. The CDR3 is CASSRTGDYGYTF. The DNA of the CDR3 is TGTGCCAGCAGCCGGACAGGGGACTATGGCTACACCTTC.

The chain is built from TRBV19 and TRBJ1-2; D gene uncertain. The CDR3 is made up of 11 amino acids. The V gene's germline CDR1 is LNHDA and CDR2 SQIVND (reference sequence). The V and J ends lost 4 bases and 9 bases respectively, with 9 bases between them. CDR3 DNA: TGTGCCAGTAGTACGGACTCCCGCTACACCTTC. Its protein product is CASSTDSRYTF.

The chain couples TRBV19 to TRBJ1-4, with TRBD1 identical over 9 bases. The CDR3 loop spans 16 amino acids. Per the germline V gene, CDR1 is LNHDA and CDR2 is SQIVND (reference sequence). J gave up 7 bases and V 3 bases, and 9 bases lay outside the gene matches. The CDR3 sequence is CASSIFLDRGSEKLFF. CDR3 DNA sequence: TGTGCCAGTAGTATTTTTTTGGACAGGGGCAGTGAAAAACTGTTTTTT. The full variable domain, completed using reference TRBV19 and TRBJ1-4, is DGGITQSPKYLFRKEGQNVTLSCEQNLNHDAMYWYRQDPGQGLRLIYYSQIVNDFQKGDIAEGYSVSREKKESFPLTVTSAQKNPTAFYLCASSIFLDRGSEKLFFGSGTQLSVL.

This clone was seen only once. The J gene is TRBJ2-7, the V gene TRBV5-4; 8 positions agree with TRBD1. Germline V CDR1 and CDR2: SGHNT, YYREEE (reference sequence). CDR3 length: 15 amino acids. Unmatched junction bases numbered 13, after V lost 4 bases and J lost 7 bases. CDR3 in DNA: TGTGCCAGCAGCAGCTTAGGGGACAGGCATTGGGAGCAGTACTTC. It is translated as CASSSLGDRHWEQYF.

V and J are TRBV6-1 and TRBJ1-5; 9 bases match TRBD1. The germline V gene has CDR1 MNHNS and CDR2 SASEGT. CDR3 size: 17 residues. The V segment lost 1 base and the J segment 0 bases; nucleotides outside the gene matches: 4. The CDR3 DNA reads as TGTGCCAGCAGTGAAGGACAGGGGGGAATTAGCAATCAGCCCCAGCATTTT. As protein: CASSEGQGGISNQPQHF.

J is TRBJ2-7 and V is TRBV7-9, with a weak D call TRBD2 (7 bases). The CDR3 has 15 amino acids. In germline, CDR1 is SEHNR, CDR2 FQNEAQ (reference sequence). The V gene lost 5 bases and the J gene lost 2 bases, with 16 bases spanning the gap. CDR3: CASSPEGGLTYEQYF. The CDR3 bases are TGTGCCAGCAGCCCGGAGGGGGGGCTAACCTACGAGCAGTACTTC.

The chain employs TRBV19 and TRBJ1-1; tentatively, D is TRBD1 (5 bases). The CDR3 runs to 14 residues. Looked up from germline, CDR1 is LNHDA and CDR2 is SQIVND (reference sequence). The V end lost 7 bases, the J end lost 4 bases, and 16 bases lay between the germline ends. The CDR3 loop reads CASTQAGSATEAFF. In nucleotides, the CDR3 is TGTGCCAGTACCCAGGCAGGGTCGGCCACTGAAGCTTTCTTT.

This clone was counted only a few times. This sequence joins TRBV5-1 and TRBJ2-1; 9 bases fit TRBD2. CDR1 SGHRS and CDR2 YFSETQ come from the germline V gene. The CDR3 spans 16 residues. After removal of 1 base from V and 2 bases from J, the junction contained 4 bases not matched to a gene. CDR3 loop: CASSLRSGGTYNEQFF. CDR3 coding DNA: TGCGCCAGCAGCTTGAGGAGCGGGGGGACCTACAATGAGCAGTTCTTC.

The CDR3 bases are TGTGCCAGCAGTTCCTTCGAAGCTTTCTTT. Residues: CASSSFEAFF. V gene TRBV6-1 combines with J gene TRBJ1-1; D gene ambiguous. The CDR3 loop spans 10 amino acids. CDR1 is MNHNS and CDR2 is SASEGT in the germline V gene. Trimming stripped 5 bases from V and 8 bases from J, with 6 bases between.

This clone was detected only a few times. The V gene is TRBV5-4, the J gene TRBJ1-2, with a possible D match to TRBD1 (5 bases). CDR3 length: 14 residues. V dropped 1 base and J dropped 3 bases, with 10 bases sitting between them. Germline CDR1 SGHNT, CDR2 YYREEE (reference sequence). The CDR3 loop reads CASSLKGADYGYTF. CDR3 in DNA: TGTGCCAGCAGCTTGAAAGGGGCGGACTATGGCTACACCTTC.

The rearrangement links TRBV27 to TRBJ2-1, with TRBD2 as a possible D gene (7 bases). This CDR3 has 14 residues. V lost 3 bases to trimming and J lost 5 bases, with 11 bases between them. Per germline, CDR1 MNHEY and CDR2 SMNVEV (reference sequence). This CDR3 is CASSFAGANNEQFF. The CDR3 DNA reads as TGTGCCAGCAGTTTTGCGGGGGCGAACAATGAGCAGTTCTTC.

This clone was seen more than once but under ten times. The chain is built from TRBV6-4 and TRBJ2-2, with 9 bases that match TRBD1. CDR3 length: 14 amino acids. The V segment lost 4 bases and the J segment 5 bases; nucleotides outside the gene matches: 2. CDR1 is MRHNA, CDR2 SNTAGT, per germline. CDR3 in amino acids: CASSGQGGTGELFF. CDR3 nucleotide sequence: TGTGCCAGCAGTGGACAGGGGGGTACCGGGGAGCTGTTTTTT.

The rearrangement links TRBV21-1 to TRBJ2-5; the DNA was not used to check the table's D call, TRBD2. TRBV21-1 corresponds to a pseudogene. The CDR3 spans 14 residues. The CDR3 is CASRGLEKQETQYF. The CDR3 nucleotides are TGTGCCAGCCGCGGACTAGAGAAACAAGAGACCCAGTACTTC.

V usage is TRBV7-2 and J usage is TRBJ2-1; 8 nucleotides line up with TRBD1. The CDR3 covers 16 residues. The germline V gene has CDR1 SGHTA and CDR2 FQGNSA. Trimming removed 4 bases from V and 9 bases from J; junction bases left unmatched: 14. This CDR3 reads CASSSQGATFSGEQFF. The CDR3, as DNA: TGTGCCAGCAGCTCCCAGGGGGCCACTTTCTCTGGTGAGCAGTTCTTC. The full variable domain, in which reference TRBV7-2 and TRBJ2-1 provide the parts outside the CDR3, is GAGVSQSPSNKVTEKGKDVELRCDPISGHTALYWYRQSLGQGLEFLIYFQGNSAPDKSGLPSDRFSAERTGGSVSTLTIQRTQQEDSAVYLCASSSQGATFSGEQFFGPGTRLTVL.

The gene calls are TRBV7-6 and TRBJ2-7; 9 nucleotides line up with TRBD1. This CDR3 has 16 amino acids. The ends lost 4 bases at V and 4 bases at J; junction bases unmatched: 11. Germline CDR1 SGHVS, CDR2 FNYEAQ. The CDR3 here is CASSSLTGGFLYEQYF. The CDR3 nucleotides read TGTGCCAGCAGCTCCCTAACAGGGGGCTTTTTATACGAGCAGTACTTC. The full variable domain, rest sourced from reference TRBV7-6 and TRBJ2-7, is GAGVSQSPRYKVTKRGQDVALRCDPISGHVSLYWYRQALGQGPEFLTYFNYEAQQDKSGLPNDRFSAERPEGSISTLTIQRTEQRDSAMYRCASSSLTGGFLYEQYFGPGTRLTVT.

The chain employs TRBV11-2 and TRBJ1-6; 12 bases match TRBD1. V lost 6 bases, J lost 6 bases, and 6 bases stayed unmatched. The CDR3 spans 16 residues. The germline V gene encodes CDR1 SGHAT and CDR2 FQNNGV. This chain's CDR3 is CASSAGGQGANSPLHF. DNA of the CDR3: TGTGCCAGCAGTGCCGGGGGACAGGGGGCTAATTCACCCCTCCACTTT.

The chain uses TRBV18 and TRBJ2-5, with D perhaps matching TRBD2 (6 bases). The CDR3 runs to 15 residues. Germline CDR1 KGHSH, CDR2 LQKENI. Trimming shortened V by 2 bases and J by 4 bases, and 14 bases separated the two germline ends. CDR3 sequence: CASSPWDSLRETQYF. DNA of the CDR3: TGTGCCAGCTCACCATGGGACTCCCTCAGAGAGACCCAGTACTTC.

This clone is categorized as medium-sized (0.01 to 0.1%). V usage is TRBV21-1 and J usage is TRBJ2-1; TRBD1 is the table's D call, not checked against the DNA. TRBV21-1 is recorded as a pseudogene. CDR3 size: 16 residues. The DNA for the CDR3 is TGTGCCAGCAGTGGAGACCGGGACAGGGGGCGAAATGAGCAGTTCTTC. Residues: CASSGDRDRGRNEQFF.

About this clone itself: The junction departs from the called germline gene at one end, perhaps through a read error. This chain links TRBV7-7 with TRBJ2-1, with D unresolved. The CDR3 length is 13 residues. Per the germline V gene, CDR1 is SSHAT and CDR2 is FNYEAQ (reference sequence). CDR3 residues: CASSLALYNEQFF. As DNA, the CDR3 is TGTGCTAGCAGCTTAGCTCTCTACAATGAGCAGTTCTTC. The entire variable domain, with the rest obtained from reference TRBV7-7 and TRBJ2-1, is as follows: GAGVSQSPRYKVTKRGQDVTLRCDPISSHATLYWYQQALGQGPEFLTYFNYEAQPDKSGLPSDRFSAERPEGSISTLTIQRTEQRDSAMYRCASSLALYNEQFFGPGTRLTVL.

V is TRBV9 and J is TRBJ2-1; 10 bases map to TRBD2. The V gene end was trimmed by 0 bases and the J gene end by 3 bases; junction bases not matched to a gene: 0. Germline V gene lookup returns CDR1 SGDLS and CDR2 YYNGEE. The CDR3 totals 15 residues. The CDR3 DNA follows: TGTGCCAGCAGCGTAGGGACTAGCGGCTACAATGAGCAGTTCTTC. It yields the protein CASSVGTSGYNEQFF.

The CDR3 DNA follows: TGTGCCAGCAGTTCCGGGGTGGACTATGGCTACACCTTC. Its protein product is CASSSGVDYGYTF. The chain is built from TRBV27 and TRBJ1-2; D gene unclear. CDR3 length: 13 amino acids. Trimming took 4 bases from V and 3 from J, leaving 9 bases between them. Germline CDR1 is MNHEY and CDR2 is SMNVEV (reference sequence).

The rearrangement links TRBV5-1 to TRBJ2-1; TRBD2 agrees at 13 bases. J gave up 9 bases and V 2 bases, and 8 bases lay outside the gene matches. The CDR3 runs 16 residues. Germline V gene lookup returns CDR1 SGHRS and CDR2 YFSETQ. This CDR3 reads CASSFGLAGAFSEQFF. CDR3 sequence (DNA): TGCGCCAGCAGCTTTGGACTAGCGGGGGCCTTTAGTGAGCAGTTCTTC. Using reference TRBV5-1 and TRBJ2-1 for the parts outside the CDR3, the full variable domain is KAGVTQTPRYLIKTRGQQVTLSCSPISGHRSVSWYQQTPGQGLQFLFEYFSETQRNKGNFPGRFSGRQFSNSRSEMNVSTLELGDSALYLCASSFGLAGAFSEQFFGPGTRLTVL.

V is TRBV5-1 and J is TRBJ2-7, with TRBD1 identical over 9 bases. V lost 0 bases to trimming and J lost 6 bases; unmatched junction nucleotides: 7. Germline V gives CDR1 SGHRS, CDR2 YFSETQ. The CDR3 consists of 15 residues. The CDR3 region is CASSLEGQGVGEQYF. The CDR3 DNA follows: TGCGCCAGCAGCTTGGAGGGACAGGGAGTGGGCGAGCAGTACTTC.

The chain is built from TRBV7-6 and TRBJ2-1; maybe TRBD2 (6 bases). The CDR3 loop spans 17 amino acids. Germline V gene sequence: CDR1 SGHVS, CDR2 FNYEAQ. Deletions cut 1 base from V and 4 bases from J, with 17 bases between. The CDR3 DNA reads as TGTGCCAGCAGCTTAGTGTCGACCGGGGGACCTTACAATGAGCAGTTCTTC. This encodes CASSLVSTGGPYNEQFF. The full variable domain, with the rest looked up from reference TRBV7-6 and TRBJ2-1, is GAGVSQSPRYKVTKRGQDVALRCDPISGHVSLYWYRQALGQGPEFLTYFNYEAQQDKSGLPNDRFSAERPEGSISTLTIQRTEQRDSAMYRCASSLVSTGGPYNEQFFGPGTRLTVL.

This chain uses TRBV25-1 with TRBJ1-1, with D unresolved. This CDR3 region has 15 residues. Germline CDR1 is MGHDK and CDR2 is SYGVNS. Trimming left V 4 bases short and J 0 bases short, with 12 bases between. CDR3 amino acids: CASSGQTYMNTEAFF. The CDR3 DNA reads as TGTGCCAGCAGTGGCCAGACATACATGAACACTGAAGCTTTCTTT.

The chain recombines TRBV7-6 with TRBJ2-1, with 11 bases lining up with TRBD2. Trimming removed 5 bases from V and 6 bases from J; junction bases left unmatched: 9. The CDR3 sequence is 16 residues long. Looked up from germline, CDR1 is SGHVS and CDR2 is FNYEAQ. CDR3 region: CASSTQTGLAVNEQFF. The CDR3, as DNA: TGTGCCAGCAGCACTCAAACGGGACTAGCGGTCAATGAGCAGTTCTTC. The variable domain in full, with the rest retrieved from reference TRBV7-6 and TRBJ2-1, is GAGVSQSPRYKVTKRGQDVALRCDPISGHVSLYWYRQALGQGPEFLTYFNYEAQQDKSGLPNDRFSAERPEGSISTLTIQRTEQRDSAMYRCASSTQTGLAVNEQFFGPGTRLTVL.

This clone has only a few counts. V usage is TRBV9 and J usage is TRBJ2-2; possible D gene TRBD2, 6 bases. Trimming shortened V by 4 bases and J by 0 bases, and 10 bases separated the two germline ends. Per germline, CDR1 SGDLS and CDR2 YYNGEE. CDR3 length equals 15 residues. Here the CDR3 reads CASSPGTSNTGELFF. The CDR3 DNA reads as TGTGCCAGCAGCCCCGGGACTTCGAACACCGGGGAGCTGTTTTTT.

The rearrangement links TRBV5-5 to TRBJ1-2; D unclear. There are 13 residues in the CDR3. Germline values: CDR1 SGHKS, CDR2 YYEKEE (reference sequence). The V end was cut by 2 bases, the J end by 5 bases, with 10 bases between. CDR3 sequence reads: CASSLLSDYGYTF. Here the CDR3 DNA reads TGTGCCAGCAGCTTACTGTCCGATTATGGCTACACCTTC.